The 19 T cell receptor beta chains given below trace back to one sample, sequenced in a study of blood T cell repertoires in COVID-19. The data were produced by immunoSEQ multiplex PCR, yet TCRdb's version contains in-frame clones alone and is incomplete. In the table there are 65,000 to 90,000 clones, around nine tenths of which are singletons. The material sequenced was peripheral blood. Every receptor here comes from a man older than 75 with COVID-19, enrolled during active disease.

The chain couples TRBV2 to TRBJ2-5, with 10 bases aligning to TRBD2. This CDR3 region has 15 residues. The ends lost 8 bases at V and 2 bases at J; junction bases unmatched: 8. Germline V lookup: CDR1 SNHLY, CDR2 FYNNEI. CDR3 loop: CASVGNSGGQETQYF. CDR3 coding DNA: TGTGCCAGCGTTGGGAATAGCGGGGGGCAAGAGACCCAGTACTTC.

The CDR3 loop reads CASSFTLTGGQGDTQYF. CDR3 nucleotide sequence: TGTGCCAGCAGCTTCACCCTCACGGGGGGCCAGGGAGATACGCAGTATTTT. J is TRBJ2-3 and V is TRBV11-3; a possible D gene is TRBD2 (7 bases). Germline values: CDR1 SGHNT, CDR2 YENEEA. The CDR3 extends over 17 amino acids. Trimming removed 3 bases at V and 5 bases at J, with 21 bases between.

The CDR3 reads CASSSPRLAGSDTQYF. CDR3 in DNA: TGTGCCAGCAGCTCGCCCCGACTAGCGGGCTCAGATACGCAGTATTTT. The chain employs TRBV16 and TRBJ2-3; 10 bases line up with TRBD2. This CDR3 region has 16 residues. Germline CDR1 is KGHSY and CDR2 is FQNENV. Losses at the gene ends were 5 bases for V and 4 bases for J; bases not matched to a gene: 9.

V gene TRBV28 combines with J gene TRBJ1-2, with TRBD1 matching over 7 bases. The CDR3 is 14 amino acids. Germline V gene sequence: CDR1 MDHEN, CDR2 SYDVKM. The V and J ends lost 5 bases and 6 bases, in that order; junction bases with no gene match: 9. CDR3 DNA sequence: TGTGCCAGCAGTCCCCCCGGGACAGCTAATGGCTACACCTTC. Protein product: CASSPPGTANGYTF.

The rearrangement joins TRBV7-6 to TRBJ2-3, with D unresolved. Germline V gene lookup returns CDR1 SGHVS and CDR2 FNYEAQ. The CDR3 loop spans 15 amino acids. Trimming cost V 5 bases and J 2 bases, with 14 bases left between them. CDR3 bases: TGTGCCAGCAGCCTCCTTCCCGGAGCCACAGATACGCAGTATTTT. This codes for CASSLLPGATDTQYF.

This chain joins TRBV3-1 (or the pseudogene TRBV3-2) and TRBJ2-7; 7 bases match TRBD2. The junction had 10 bases not matched to a gene; V was cut back by 7 bases and J by 4 bases. The CDR3 loop spans 14 amino acids. The germline CDR1 and CDR2 sequences are LGHDT and YNNKEL (reference sequence). CDR3 amino acids: CASTPREGRYEQYF. The CDR3 DNA is TGTGCCAGCACCCCCAGGGAGGGGCGGTACGAGCAGTACTTC.

The chain couples TRBV3-1 (or the pseudogene TRBV3-2) to TRBJ1-5; D may be TRBD1 (6 bases). Germline loops: CDR1 LGHDT, CDR2 YNNKEL (reference sequence). The CDR3 loop spans 15 amino acids. V lost 4 bases and J 7 bases, leaving 17 bases between the germline ends. CDR3 residues: CASSPGTGSGQPQHF. CDR3 sequence (DNA): TGTGCCAGCAGCCCTGGTACAGGGTCGGGGCAGCCCCAGCATTTT.

This chain joins TRBV5-1 and TRBJ2-7; 11 bases agree with TRBD1. V dropped 5 bases and J dropped 3; count of bases not matched to a gene: 4. This CDR3 is 14 amino acids long. Germline V gene sequence: CDR1 SGHRS, CDR2 YFSETQ. In DNA form, the CDR3 reads TGCGCCAGCAGATACGGGACAGGGGGCTACGAGCAGTACTTC. Translated, it gives CASRYGTGGYEQYF.

Only a few counts were recorded for this clone. The chain has TRBV7-3 and TRBJ2-7; maybe TRBD2 (5 bases). Germline CDR1 is SGHTA and CDR2 is FQGTGA. V lost 5 bases and J lost 6, with 14 bases in between. The CDR3 is 13 amino acids. CDR3 sequence: CASSRTAAGEQYF. The CDR3 DNA follows: TGTGCCAGCAGCCGGACGGCCGCGGGCGAGCAGTACTTC.

This chain joins TRBV10-1 and TRBJ2-3; no clear D gene. V was shortened by 2 bases and J by 3 bases, with 6 bases between the two germline ends. CDR1 WNHNN and CDR2 SYGVQD come from the germline V gene (reference sequence). This CDR3 is built from 13 residues. The CDR3 coding sequence is TGCGCCAGCAGTGAGACAGATACAGATACGCAGTATTTT. It yields the protein CASSETDTDTQYF.

This chain connects TRBV23-1 to TRBJ1-4; D is unresolved. TRBV23-1 is an ORF, and what it does is uncertain. CDR3 length: 14 residues. The V end was cut by 3 bases, the J end by 7 bases, with 12 bases between. CDR3 coding DNA: TGCGCCAGCAGTCAGGGTAGGTCGGGTGAAAAACTGTTTTTT. This sequence encodes CASSQGRSGEKLFF.

V is TRBV6-2 or TRBV6-3 and J is TRBJ2-3, with TRBD1 matching over 8 bases. Per germline, CDR1 MNHEY and CDR2 SVGEGT. This CDR3 spans 18 amino acids. V lost 2 bases and J lost 4; bases outside the gene matches: 14. Here the CDR3 DNA reads TGTGCCAGCAGTTACCCATCGACAGGGGAAGAAGGGGCAGATACGCAGTATTTT. Amino acids: CASSYPSTGEEGADTQYF.

J is TRBJ2-5 and V is TRBV19; 8 nucleotides match TRBD2. Per the germline V gene, CDR1 is LNHDA and CDR2 is SQIVND (reference sequence). The CDR3 length is 14 residues. Unmatched junction bases numbered 8, after V lost 6 bases and J lost 5 bases. CDR3 protein: CASSALAEAETQYF. CDR3 bases: TGTGCCAGTAGCGCACTAGCGGAAGCGGAGACCCAGTACTTC.

The chain recombines TRBV4-1 with TRBJ1-2, with 8 bases lining up with TRBD1. This CDR3 spans 14 amino acids. V gave up 1 base and J gave up 5 bases; unmatched junction bases: 3. The germline CDR1 and CDR2 sequences are MGHRA and YSYEKL. In DNA, the CDR3 is TGCGCCAGCAGCCAAGGGACAGGGCGGTATGGCTACACCTTC. This translates into CASSQGTGRYGYTF.

V is TRBV30 and J is TRBJ1-4; 10 nucleotides agree with TRBD1. V lost 8 bases, J lost 8 bases, and 5 bases stayed unmatched. Germline V lookup: CDR1 GTSNPN, CDR2 SVGIG (reference sequence). The CDR3 covers 12 residues. The CDR3 reads CARDRGREKLFF. The CDR3 DNA sequence: TGTGCCCGGGACAGGGGAAGGGAAAAACTGTTTTTT. Combining the CDR3 with reference TRBV30 and TRBJ1-4 gives the whole variable domain SQTIHQWPATLVQPVGSPLSLECTVEGTSNPNLYWYRQAAGRGLQLLFYSVGIGQISSEVPQNLSASRPQDRQFILSSKKLLLSDSGFYLCARDRGREKLFFGSGTQLSVL.

This clone was observed a few times. J is TRBJ1-1 and V is TRBV29-1; tentatively, D is TRBD1 (6 bases). The CDR3 spans 11 residues. The germline V and J ends were trimmed by 6 bases and 5 bases, with 10 bases remaining between them. Germline CDR1 SQVTM, CDR2 ANQGSEA. The CDR3 here is CSVGGGTEAFF. As DNA, the CDR3 is TGCAGCGTGGGAGGGGGGACTGAAGCTTTCTTT. Full variable domain (rest looked up from reference TRBV29-1 and TRBJ1-1): SAVISQKPSRDICQRGTSLTIQCQVDSQVTMMFWYRQQPGQSLTLIATANQGSEATYESGFVIDKFPISRPNLTFSTLTVSNMSPEDSSIYLCSVGGGTEAFFGQGTRLTVV.

The rearrangement joins TRBV19 to TRBJ1-5; D is ambiguous. The CDR3 runs to 14 residues. The germline gives CDR1 LNHDA, CDR2 SQIVND (reference sequence). V shed 1 base and J shed 3 bases, with 7 bases lying between them. CDR3 nucleotide sequence: TGTGCCAGTAGTATAGTACAGAACAATCAGCCCCAGCATTTT. It translates to CASSIVQNNQPQHF.

This clone was counted once. The V gene is TRBV7-2, the J gene TRBJ1-5; 10 nucleotides align to TRBD1. The junction had 6 bases not matched to a gene; V was cut back by 3 bases and J by 7 bases. The V gene's germline CDR1 is SGHTA and CDR2 FQGNSA. CDR3 size: 15 residues. The CDR3 bases are TGTGCCAGCAGCTTGGAGACAGGGGGCAGGCAGCCCCAGCATTTT. Its translation is CASSLETGGRQPQHF.

This chain joins TRBV5-1 and TRBJ1-1; 7 bases align to TRBD1. CDR3 length: 14 amino acids. Looked up from germline, CDR1 is SGHRS and CDR2 is YFSETQ. V lost 0 bases, J lost 11 bases, and 10 bases stayed unmatched. CDR3 nucleotides: TGCGCCAGCAGCTTGGCCGGACAGGCCTCCTCGGCTTTCTTT. Translation: CASSLAGQASSAFF.